The following is a T cell receptor beta chain sequence with its context. Profiling relied on immunoSEQ multiplex PCR, and the TCRdb table lists in-frame clones only, not all of them. The data show about 250,000 clones, approximately 86% seen once. This record belongs to a study of blood T cell repertoires in COVID-19. Trimming stripped 1 base from V and 6 bases from J, with 10 bases between. The CDR3 runs to 13 residues. CDR1 and CDR2 from the germline V gene are SGHNT and YYREEE (reference sequence). The chain couples TRBV5-4 to TRBJ1-2, with D tentatively TRBD1 (6 bases). This clonotype originated in a woman aged 60-75 years who had recovered from COVID-19. Sequenced: peripheral blood. CDR3: CASSLLPGDGYTF. Here the CDR3 DNA reads TGTGCCAGCAGCTTGCTCCCAGGGGATGGCTACACCTTC.